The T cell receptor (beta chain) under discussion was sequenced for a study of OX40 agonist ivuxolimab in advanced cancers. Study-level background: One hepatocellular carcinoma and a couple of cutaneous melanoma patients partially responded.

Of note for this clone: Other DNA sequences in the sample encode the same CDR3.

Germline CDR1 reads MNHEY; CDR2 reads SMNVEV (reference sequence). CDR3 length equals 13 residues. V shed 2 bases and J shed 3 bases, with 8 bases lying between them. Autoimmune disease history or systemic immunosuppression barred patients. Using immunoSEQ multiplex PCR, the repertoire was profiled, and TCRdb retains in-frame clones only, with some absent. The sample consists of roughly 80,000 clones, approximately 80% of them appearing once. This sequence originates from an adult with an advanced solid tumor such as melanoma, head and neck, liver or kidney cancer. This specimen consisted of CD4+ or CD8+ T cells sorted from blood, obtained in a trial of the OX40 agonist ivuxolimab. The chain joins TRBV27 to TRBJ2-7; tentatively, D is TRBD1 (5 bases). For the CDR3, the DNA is TGTGCCAGCAGTTTAGTAGGGGACTACGAGCAGTACTTC. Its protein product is CASSLVGDYEQYF.